Below, 18 T cell receptor beta chains from the same sample are listed, as sequenced in a study of cytomegalovirus exposure and HLA in healthy donors (dated by TCRdb to the late 2010s). Library preparation was by the immunoSEQ multiplex PCR assay. TCRdb took this table from immuneACCESS and kept in-frame rearrangements with V and J called. Such tables lack part of the clones; where checked against another copy, unresolved V genes explain under half of the gap, and the rest is unexplained. In this sample the table shows around 63,000 clones, 70% to 90% of which occur a single time. 0.95% to 1.5% of the sample is taken by the ten largest. The material sequenced was PBMCs. Receptors originate from a woman aged 18-29 years in good health and CMV-seronegative.

The gene calls are TRBV6-5 and TRBJ1-5; no definite D call. The CDR3 totals 16 residues. V lost 2 bases to trimming and J lost 4 bases, with 15 bases between them. Germline V gene data show CDR1 as MNHEY and CDR2 as SVGAGI. CDR3 sequence reads: CASSYRGNSGNQPQHF. CDR3 nucleotides: TGTGCCAGCAGTTACCGCGGGAACTCAGGAAATCAGCCCCAGCATTTT.

V usage is TRBV6-1 and J usage is TRBJ1-3; D is unclear. V was shortened by 6 bases and J by 0 bases, with 9 bases between the two germline ends. Germline V CDR1 and CDR2: MNHNS, SASEGT. This CDR3 has 14 amino acids. Written as DNA, the CDR3 is TGTGCCAGCAGCTCCGGACTCTCTGGAAACACCATATATTTT. It codes for CASSSGLSGNTIYF.

In nucleotides, the CDR3 is TGTGCCAGCAGCTTGCCTAGACAAGAGACCCAGTACTTC. This sequence encodes CASSLPRQETQYF. The rearrangement joins TRBV7-8 to TRBJ2-5, with unresolved D. This CDR3 has 13 residues. The V end lost 3 bases, the J end lost 2 bases, and 7 bases lay between the germline ends. The germline V gene has CDR1 SGHVS and CDR2 FQNEAQ.

V is TRBV19 and J is TRBJ2-5, with D unresolved. The J call is uncertain, as TRBJ2-7 better fits the DNA end. CDR3 size: 13 residues. Germline V gene sequence: CDR1 LNHDA, CDR2 SQIVND (reference sequence). CDR3 sequence reads: CASSIDRSYEQYF. The CDR3 nucleotides are TGTGCCAGTAGTATAGACAGGTCCTACGAGCAGTACTTC.

This clone was counted only a few times. V and J are TRBV5-4 and TRBJ1-2; the D gene is possibly TRBD1 (6 bases). The V end was cut by 4 bases, the J end by 0 bases, with 16 bases between. The CDR3 length is 16 residues. Per germline, CDR1 SGHNT and CDR2 YYREEE (reference sequence). In nucleotides, the CDR3 is TGTGCCAGCAGCCGCCCCGTTACAGGGACTAACTATGGCTACACCTTC. Translated: CASSRPVTGTNYGYTF.

The chain has TRBV2 and TRBJ2-1, with a tentative D call TRBD2 (6 bases). The germline CDR1 and CDR2 sequences are SNHLY and FYNNEI. This CDR3 region has 13 residues. V lost 6 bases, J lost 8 bases, and 14 bases lay in between. The CDR3 spells CASRTGLEHEQFF. The CDR3 DNA reads TGTGCCAGCAGGACGGGACTGGAGCATGAGCAGTTCTTC.

The chain recombines TRBV27 with TRBJ2-7; D remains unclear. Deletions cut 3 bases from V and 4 bases from J, with 16 bases between. CDR1 is MNHEY and CDR2 is SMNVEV in the germline V gene (reference sequence). The CDR3 runs 15 residues. This CDR3 is CASSLRMVDTYEQYF. The CDR3 nucleotides are TGTGCCAGCAGTTTGAGAATGGTCGATACGTACGAGCAGTACTTC.

J is TRBJ1-5 and V is TRBV6-1; perhaps TRBD1 as D (6 bases). V lost 8 bases to trimming and J lost 2 bases, with 13 bases between them. The CDR3 is 14 residues long. Germline assignment: CDR1 MNHNS and CDR2 SASEGT. CDR3 sequence (DNA): TGTGCCAGCGGGAGGGGACATGGCAATCAGCCCCAGCATTTT. It is translated as CASGRGHGNQPQHF.

The V gene is TRBV5-1, the J gene TRBJ2-1; 15 bases are a match to TRBD2. This CDR3 is built from 15 residues. Germline V gives CDR1 SGHRS, CDR2 YFSETQ. V was pared by 0 bases and J by 13 bases, with 5 bases of the junction left unmatched. The CDR3 sequence: CASSLAGLAGGLQFF. CDR3 sequence (DNA): TGCGCCAGCAGCTTGGCGGGACTAGCGGGGGGTCTCCAGTTCTTC.

The chain couples TRBV28 to TRBJ1-5; the D gene is possibly TRBD1 (6 bases). This CDR3 spans 16 amino acids. V was pared by 10 bases and J by 0 bases, with 19 bases between. The germline CDR1 and CDR2 sequences are MDHEN and SYDVKM. This chain's CDR3 is CATQLRDNYSNQPQHF. The DNA of the CDR3 is TGTGCCACCCAACTCCGGGACAATTATAGCAATCAGCCCCAGCATTTT.

The chain uses TRBV5-1 and TRBJ1-4; D call uncertain. Germline lookup yields CDR1 SGHRS and CDR2 YFSETQ. The CDR3 sequence is 13 residues long. V lost 4 bases and J lost 8, with 12 bases in between. The CDR3: CASSAGVREKLFF. CDR3 DNA sequence: TGCGCCAGCAGCGCAGGCGTGAGAGAAAAACTGTTTTTT.

The chain employs TRBV28 and TRBJ2-2, with D possibly matching TRBD2 (5 bases). The V gene lost 3 bases and the J gene lost 4 bases, with 6 bases spanning the gap. The germline gives CDR1 MDHEN, CDR2 SYDVKM. The length of the CDR3 is 13 residues. CDR3 sequence reads: CASSFTSTGELFF. The CDR3 region has the DNA TGTGCCAGCAGTTTCACTAGCACCGGGGAGCTGTTTTTT.

For this clone: Relative to the germline gene, one junction end is altered; a read error may explain this. The chain carries TRBV27 and TRBJ2-1; TRBD2 agrees at 10 bases. The CDR3 is 17 amino acids. Looked up from germline, CDR1 is MNHEY and CDR2 is SMNVEV (reference sequence). In nucleotides, the CDR3 is TGTGCCGGCAGTTTTATCCGGACTAGCGGCTTATACAATGAGCAGTTCTTC. Its translation: CAGSFIRTSGLYNEQFF.

This clone has a handful of counts. The chain carries TRBV5-1 and TRBJ2-1; 9 nucleotides line up with TRBD2. The CDR3 length is 17 residues. V shed 4 bases, J shed 8 bases, and the junction held 16 bases outside the gene matches. In germline, CDR1 is SGHRS, CDR2 YFSETQ. CDR3 region: CASSAPTFSGSVDEQFF. The CDR3 region has the DNA TGCGCCAGCAGCGCCCCAACCTTTAGCGGGAGCGTTGATGAGCAGTTCTTC.

J is TRBJ2-7 and V is TRBV27, with 9 bases lining up with TRBD1. Germline trimming cut 2 bases from V and 3 bases from J; bases unmatched to any gene: 5. Germline V gene lookup returns CDR1 MNHEY and CDR2 SMNVEV (reference sequence). The CDR3 length is 15 residues. CDR3 bases: TGTGCCAGCAGTTTAGGGACAGGGTGGAACTACGAGCAGTACTTC. Translated: CASSLGTGWNYEQYF.

Worth noting for this clone: Relative to the germline gene, one junction end is altered; a read error may explain this. The CDR3 sequence: CATEVASRDTQYF. CDR3 nucleotides: TGTGCCACCGAAGTGGCTAGCAGAGATACGCAGTATTTT. This chain joins TRBV28 and TRBJ2-3; D is possibly TRBD2 (5 bases). The CDR3 spans 13 residues. Germline-derived CDR1 and CDR2 are MDHEN and SYDVKM.

The rearrangement uses TRBV19 and TRBJ1-1, with unresolved D. Trimming removed 5 bases from V and 1 base from J, with 17 bases in between. This CDR3 comprises 16 residues. CDR1 is LNHDA and CDR2 is SQIVND in the germline V gene (reference sequence). The CDR3 is CASSSLEERPNTEAFF. The CDR3 DNA reads TGTGCCAGTAGTTCTTTGGAGGAGAGACCGAACACTGAAGCTTTCTTT. The full variable domain, rest sourced from reference TRBV19 and TRBJ1-1, is DGGITQSPKYLFRKEGQNVTLSCEQNLNHDAMYWYRQDPGQGLRLIYYSQIVNDFQKGDIAEGYSVSREKKESFPLTVTSAQKNPTAFYLCASSSLEERPNTEAFFGQGTRLTVV.

The chain recombines TRBV5-6 with TRBJ2-5; 8 bases map to TRBD2. The CDR3 is 17 residues long. Germline V gene lookup returns CDR1 SGHDT and CDR2 YYEEEE. V lost 3 bases, J lost 2 bases, and 12 bases stayed unmatched. CDR3 bases: TGTGCCAGCAGCTCCCTCGCTAATAGCGGGACGCAAGAGACCCAGTACTTC. As protein: CASSSLANSGTQETQYF.